These 15 T cell receptor beta chains came from one sample sequenced in a study of CD8 T cells in Susac syndrome. An input of roughly 0.5 to 1 ug of RNA was subjected to reverse transcription using random hexamers. TCRdb reanalysed the immunoSEQ multiplex PCR reads using MiXCR and keeps one entry per CDR3 protein. The data hold 80,000 or so distinct CDR3 sequences, with approximately 94% observed a single time. Sequenced material: CD4+ T cells from PBMCs. The source is a human donor with Susac syndrome.

The chain uses TRBV2 and TRBJ2-7; TRBD1 agrees at 11 bases. CDR1 and CDR2 (germline): SNHLY, FYNNEI. The CDR3 has 14 amino acids. The ends lost 4 bases at V and 9 bases at J; junction bases unmatched: 8. The CDR3 coding sequence is TGTGCCAGCAGTGGTAGGACAGGGGGCCTGGGGCAGTACTTC. Its translation is CASSGRTGGLGQYF.

This chain connects TRBV25-1 to TRBJ2-2, with TRBD1 matching over 8 bases. Trimming took 4 bases from V and 4 from J; bases not matched to a gene: 2. The length of the CDR3 is 14 residues. CDR1 and CDR2 (germline): MGHDK, SYGVNS. The CDR3 DNA is TGTGCCAGCAGTGGACAGGGGACCACCGGGGAGCTGTTTTTT. This gives the protein CASSGQGTTGELFF.

This chain connects TRBV12-3 or TRBV12-4 to TRBJ1-1, with 7 bases fitting TRBD1. V was clipped by 6 bases and J by 6 bases; unmatched bases: 10. The CDR3 totals 14 residues. CDR3: CASRRQGEASEAFF. DNA of the CDR3: TGTGCCAGCAGGAGACAGGGTGAGGCCTCTGAAGCTTTCTTT.

V usage is TRBV5-1 and J usage is TRBJ1-1, with D possibly being TRBD1 (5 bases). Trimming cost V 4 bases and J 1 base, with 14 bases left between them. The CDR3 is 15 amino acids. The germline CDR1 and CDR2 sequences are SGHRS and YFSETQ. CDR3 loop: CASSPSPGGNTEAFF. DNA for the CDR3: TGCGCCAGCAGCCCGTCCCCCGGGGGGAACACTGAAGCTTTCTTT.

The rearrangement joins TRBV10-3 to TRBJ2-7; 9 bases match TRBD1. Trimming at V came to 4 bases and at J to 6 bases, leaving 10 bases not matched to a gene. Germline V gives CDR1 ENHRY, CDR2 SYGVKD. This CDR3 comprises 15 residues. The CDR3 coding sequence is TGTGCCATCAGTGTCGCCGGGACAGGGATTGGCGAGCAGTACTTC. This sequence encodes CAISVAGTGIGEQYF.

The V gene is TRBV24-1, the J gene TRBJ2-3, with D possibly called TRBD1 or TRBD2 (5 bases each). Trimming shortened V by 4 bases and J by 11 bases, and 18 bases separated the two germline ends. CDR3 size: 14 residues. The germline V gene encodes CDR1 KGHDR and CDR2 SFDVKD. The CDR3 DNA sequence: TGTGCCACCAGTGACTCCGGGACGGCGGTTGGGCAGTATTTT. This sequence encodes CATSDSGTAVGQYF.

This chain uses TRBV3-1 with TRBJ1-3; no clear D. The germline gives CDR1 LGHDT, CDR2 YNNKEL (reference sequence). The CDR3 loop spans 12 amino acids. Trimming left V 0 bases short and J 8 bases short, with 5 bases between. This CDR3 reads CASSQDRDTIYF. CDR3 bases: TGTGCCAGCAGCCAAGACAGAGACACCATATATTTT. Full variable domain (missing parts from reference TRBV3-1 and TRBJ1-3): DTAVSQTPKYLVTQMGNDKSIKCEQNLGHDTMYWYKQDSKKFLKIMFSYNNKELIINETVPNRFSPKSPDKAHLNLHINSLELGDSAVYFCASSQDRDTIYFGEGSWLTVV.

This chain connects TRBV5-4 to TRBJ1-2, with 7 bases aligning to TRBD1. V lost 4 bases and J lost 3; bases outside the gene matches: 9. Germline-derived CDR1 and CDR2 are SGHNT and YYREEE (reference sequence). The CDR3 is 15 amino acids. The CDR3 region has the DNA TGTGCCAGCAGCCCCGGACAGGCAAAACACTATGGCTACACCTTC. This encodes CASSPGQAKHYGYTF.

V is TRBV25-1 and J is TRBJ1-2, with TRBD1 matching over 11 bases. CDR1 is MGHDK, CDR2 SYGVNS, per germline. The CDR3 extends over 15 amino acids. The ends lost 6 bases at V and 8 bases at J; junction bases unmatched: 11. The CDR3 DNA follows: TGTGCCAGCAGCTACCCGGGACAGGGGGGATTGGGCTACACCTTC. Protein: CASSYPGQGGLGYTF.

The chain links TRBV7-2 to TRBJ1-1; a weak D match, TRBD1 (5 bases). The CDR3 contains 13 residues. Trimming pared 5 bases from V and 3 bases from J, leaving 10 bases between. Germline-derived CDR1 and CDR2 are SGHTA and FQGNSA. The CDR3 region is CASSLGRYTEAFF. CDR3 DNA sequence: TGTGCCAGCAGCCTGGGGCGATACACTGAAGCTTTCTTT.

This chain uses TRBV27 with TRBJ2-5; no reliable D call. CDR3 length: 14 amino acids. V lost 3 bases and J lost 1, with 9 bases in between. CDR1 is MNHEY, CDR2 SMNVEV, per germline (reference sequence). CDR3 in amino acids: CASSLKQTQETQYF. The CDR3 bases are TGTGCCAGCAGTTTGAAACAGACCCAAGAGACCCAGTACTTC.

The chain combines TRBV19 with TRBJ2-3; D possibly corresponds to TRBD1 (6 bases). The V and J ends lost 3 bases and 7 bases respectively, with 20 bases between them. Germline V lookup: CDR1 LNHDA, CDR2 SQIVND (reference sequence). The CDR3 is made up of 16 amino acids. This CDR3 is CASSMSHRDHVNTQYF. The CDR3, as DNA: TGTGCCAGTAGTATGTCGCACAGGGACCACGTGAATACGCAGTATTTT.

This chain uses TRBV7-2 with TRBJ1-4; a weak D match, TRBD1 (5 bases). CDR3 length: 15 residues. V dropped 4 bases and J dropped 2 bases, with 11 bases sitting between them. The germline V gene has CDR1 SGHTA and CDR2 FQGNSA. The CDR3 region has the DNA TGTGCCAGCAGCTCAAGGGGACTGACTAATGAAAAACTGTTTTTT. As protein: CASSSRGLTNEKLFF.

The chain links TRBV15 to TRBJ2-1, with a tentative D call TRBD2 (6 bases). The CDR3 contains 15 residues. Trimming took off 0 bases at V and 10 bases at J, with 16 bases between the two ends. CDR1 and CDR2 from the germline V gene are LNHNV and YYDKDF (reference sequence). The CDR3 DNA reads TGTGCCACCAGCAGAGATGGGGACTCCTTTGAAGAGCAGTTCTTC. This gives the protein CATSRDGDSFEEQFF. The full variable domain, rest sourced from reference TRBV15 and TRBJ2-1, is DAMVIQNPRYQVTQFGKPVTLSCSQTLNHNVMYWYQQKSSQAPKLLFHYYDKDFNNEADTPDNFQSRRPNTSFCFLDIRSPGLGDTAMYLCATSRDGDSFEEQFFGPGTRLTVL.

The chain uses TRBV6-5 and TRBJ2-7; D perhaps matches TRBD2 (5 bases). CDR1 and CDR2 (germline): MNHEY, SVGAGI. The CDR3 extends over 14 amino acids. Trimming removed 5 bases at V and 0 bases at J, with 11 bases between. The CDR3 DNA sequence: TGTGCCAGCAGTGGGCGGGCGTTCTCCTACGAGCAGTACTTC. Protein sequence: CASSGRAFSYEQYF.